This T cell receptor (beta chain) was documented in a study of shared clonotypes between healthy human individuals. Study-level findings and limits: Among the subsets, naive ones generally showed larger estimated richness than memory ones. Sampling involved blood alone; tissue repertoires likely differ.

Free of recent acute infections or vaccinations, the donors were healthy HIV-negative adults. The CDR3 is 15 amino acids. The V gene's germline CDR1 is SGHAT and CDR2 FQDESV (reference sequence). With 2 bases clipped from V and 1 base from J, the junction kept 4 bases outside the gene matches. Using immunoSEQ multiplex PCR, the repertoire was profiled, and TCRdb retains in-frame clones only, with some absent. The sample carries about 1.1 million clones, around 78% recorded once. On this clone: Antigen unknown.

Sequenced material: memory CD4+ T cells from PBMCs. Subset in this sample: CD45RA-negative fraction. This receptor was identified in a man between 18 and 35 years old in good health. Some clones in this sample may be carry-over from other donors' samples. The rearrangement joins TRBV11-1 to TRBJ1-1; 7 nucleotides line up with TRBD1. CDR3 sequence (DNA): TGTGCCAGCAGCTTAACAGGGGAGAGGAACACTGAAGCTTTCTTT. It specifies CASSLTGERNTEAFF.